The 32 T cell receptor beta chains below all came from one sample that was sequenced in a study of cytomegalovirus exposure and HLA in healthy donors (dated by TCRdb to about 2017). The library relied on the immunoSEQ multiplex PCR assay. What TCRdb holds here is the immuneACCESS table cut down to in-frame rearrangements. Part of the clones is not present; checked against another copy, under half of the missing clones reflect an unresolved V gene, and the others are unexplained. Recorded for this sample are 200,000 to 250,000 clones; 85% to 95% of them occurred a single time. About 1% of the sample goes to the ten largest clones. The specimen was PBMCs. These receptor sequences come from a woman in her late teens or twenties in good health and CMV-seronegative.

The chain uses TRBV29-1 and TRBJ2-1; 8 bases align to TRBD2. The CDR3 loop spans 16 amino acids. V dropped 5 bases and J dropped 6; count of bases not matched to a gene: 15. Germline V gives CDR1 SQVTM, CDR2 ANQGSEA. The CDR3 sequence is CSVSDQFGLAINEQFF. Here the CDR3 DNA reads TGCAGCGTTTCGGACCAATTCGGACTAGCAATCAATGAGCAGTTCTTC.

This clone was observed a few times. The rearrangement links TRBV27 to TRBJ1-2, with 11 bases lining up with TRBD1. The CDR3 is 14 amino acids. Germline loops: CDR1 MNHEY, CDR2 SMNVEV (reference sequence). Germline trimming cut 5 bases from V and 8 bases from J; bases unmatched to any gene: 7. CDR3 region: CASSRDRGAGGYTF. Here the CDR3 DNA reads TGTGCCAGCAGTCGGGACAGGGGGGCGGGAGGCTACACCTTC.

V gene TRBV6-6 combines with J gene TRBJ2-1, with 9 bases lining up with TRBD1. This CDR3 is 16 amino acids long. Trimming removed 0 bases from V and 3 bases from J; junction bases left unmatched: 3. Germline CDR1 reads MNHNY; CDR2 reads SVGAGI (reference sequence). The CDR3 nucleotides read TGTGCCAGCAGTTACTCGACAGGGGGGTACTACAATGAGCAGTTCTTC. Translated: CASSYSTGGYYNEQFF.

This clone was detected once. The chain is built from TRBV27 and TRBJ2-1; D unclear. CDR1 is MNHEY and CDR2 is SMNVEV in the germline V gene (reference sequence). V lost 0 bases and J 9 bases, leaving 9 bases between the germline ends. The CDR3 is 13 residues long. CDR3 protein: CASSLSSSREQFF. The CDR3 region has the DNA TGTGCCAGCAGTTTATCGTCCTCGCGTGAGCAGTTCTTC.

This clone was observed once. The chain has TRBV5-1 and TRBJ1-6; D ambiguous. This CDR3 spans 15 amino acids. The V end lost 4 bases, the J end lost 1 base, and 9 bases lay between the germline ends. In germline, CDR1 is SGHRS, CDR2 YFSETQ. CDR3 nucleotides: TGCGCCAGCAGCCCGTCCCTTTCCTATAATTCACCCCTCCACTTT. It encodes CASSPSLSYNSPLHF. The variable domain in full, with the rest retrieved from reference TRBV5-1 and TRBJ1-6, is KAGVTQTPRYLIKTRGQQVTLSCSPISGHRSVSWYQQTPGQGLQFLFEYFSETQRNKGNFPGRFSGRQFSNSRSEMNVSTLELGDSALYLCASSPSLSYNSPLHFGNGTRLTVT.

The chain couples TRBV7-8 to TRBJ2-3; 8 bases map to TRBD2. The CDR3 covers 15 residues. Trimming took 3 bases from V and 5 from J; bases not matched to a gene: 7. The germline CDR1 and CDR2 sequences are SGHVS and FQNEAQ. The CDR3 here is CASSFSTSGLDTQYF. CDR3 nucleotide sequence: TGTGCCAGCAGCTTTTCTACTAGCGGTCTAGATACGCAGTATTTT. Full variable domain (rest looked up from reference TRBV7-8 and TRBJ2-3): GAGVSQSPRYKVAKRGQDVALRCDPISGHVSLFWYQQALGQGPEFLTYFQNEAQLDKSGLPSDRFFAERPEGSVSTLKIQRTQQEDSAVYLCASSFSTSGLDTQYFGPGTRLTVL.

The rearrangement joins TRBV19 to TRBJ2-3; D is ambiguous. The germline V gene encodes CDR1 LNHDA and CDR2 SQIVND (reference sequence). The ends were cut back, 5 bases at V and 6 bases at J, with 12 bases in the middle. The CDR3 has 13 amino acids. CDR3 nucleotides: TGTGCCAGTAGTGTACAACTATCGGATACGCAGTATTTT. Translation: CASSVQLSDTQYF.

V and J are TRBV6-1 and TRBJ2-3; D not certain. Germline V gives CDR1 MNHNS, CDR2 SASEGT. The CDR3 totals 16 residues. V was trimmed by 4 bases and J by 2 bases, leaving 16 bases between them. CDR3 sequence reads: CASSGYRNPLTDTQYF. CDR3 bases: TGTGCCAGCAGTGGTTACAGAAACCCTCTCACAGATACGCAGTATTTT.

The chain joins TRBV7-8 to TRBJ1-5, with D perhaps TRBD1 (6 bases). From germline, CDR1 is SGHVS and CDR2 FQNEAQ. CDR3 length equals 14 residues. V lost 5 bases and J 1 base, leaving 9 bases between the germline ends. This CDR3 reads CASSRGASNQPQHF. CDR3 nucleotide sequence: TGTGCCAGCAGCCGGGGGGCGAGCAATCAGCCCCAGCATTTT. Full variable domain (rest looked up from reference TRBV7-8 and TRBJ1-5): GAGVSQSPRYKVAKRGQDVALRCDPISGHVSLFWYQQALGQGPEFLTYFQNEAQLDKSGLPSDRFFAERPEGSVSTLKIQRTQQEDSAVYLCASSRGASNQPQHFGDGTRLSIL.

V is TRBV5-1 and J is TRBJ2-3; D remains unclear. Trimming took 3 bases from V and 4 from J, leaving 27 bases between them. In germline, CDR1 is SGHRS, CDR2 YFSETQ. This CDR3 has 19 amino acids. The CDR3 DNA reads TGCGCCAGCAGCTCCCTAGTCGCCCCTGCACTTAAGTCTTCAGATACGCAGTATTTT. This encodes CASSSLVAPALKSSDTQYF.

The CDR3 sequence: CSVRGDTHGELFF. The CDR3 nucleotides are TGCAGCGTTCGGGGAGACACGCACGGGGAGCTGTTTTTT. The chain recombines TRBV29-1 with TRBJ2-2, with D maybe TRBD2 (5 bases). V shed 5 bases and J shed 7 bases, with 14 bases lying between them. The length of the CDR3 is 13 residues. CDR1 is SQVTM and CDR2 is ANQGSEA in the germline V gene.

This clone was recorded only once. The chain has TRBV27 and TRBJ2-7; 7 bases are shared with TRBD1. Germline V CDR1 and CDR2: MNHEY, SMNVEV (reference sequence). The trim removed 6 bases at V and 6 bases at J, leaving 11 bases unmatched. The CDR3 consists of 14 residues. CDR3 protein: CASSQNRGDREQYF. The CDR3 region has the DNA TGTGCCAGCAGCCAGAACAGGGGTGATCGCGAGCAGTACTTC.

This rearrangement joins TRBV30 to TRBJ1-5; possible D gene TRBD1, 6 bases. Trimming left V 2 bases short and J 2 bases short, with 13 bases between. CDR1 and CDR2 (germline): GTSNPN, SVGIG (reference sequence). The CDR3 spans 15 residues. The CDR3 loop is CAWSNDHRGNQPQHF. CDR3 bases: TGTGCCTGGAGTAATGACCACAGGGGCAATCAGCCCCAGCATTTT.

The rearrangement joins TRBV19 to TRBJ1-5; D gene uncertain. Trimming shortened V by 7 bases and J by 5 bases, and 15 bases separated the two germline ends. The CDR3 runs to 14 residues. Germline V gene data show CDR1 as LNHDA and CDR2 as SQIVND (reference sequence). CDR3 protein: CASKENRFHQPQHF. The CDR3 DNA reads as TGTGCCAGTAAGGAGAATAGGTTCCATCAGCCCCAGCATTTT.

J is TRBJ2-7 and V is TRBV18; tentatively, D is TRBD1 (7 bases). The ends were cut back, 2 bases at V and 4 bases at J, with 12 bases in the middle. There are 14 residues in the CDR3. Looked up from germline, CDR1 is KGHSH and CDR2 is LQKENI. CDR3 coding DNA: TGTGCCAGCTCACCAATGGCAGGGGGGTACGAGCAGTACTTC. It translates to CASSPMAGGYEQYF.

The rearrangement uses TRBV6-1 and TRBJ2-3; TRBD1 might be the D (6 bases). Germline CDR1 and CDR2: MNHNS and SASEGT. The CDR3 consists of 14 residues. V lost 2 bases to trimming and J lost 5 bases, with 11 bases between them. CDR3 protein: CASSENRARDTQYF. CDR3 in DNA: TGTGCCAGCAGTGAAAACAGGGCGAGAGATACGCAGTATTTT.

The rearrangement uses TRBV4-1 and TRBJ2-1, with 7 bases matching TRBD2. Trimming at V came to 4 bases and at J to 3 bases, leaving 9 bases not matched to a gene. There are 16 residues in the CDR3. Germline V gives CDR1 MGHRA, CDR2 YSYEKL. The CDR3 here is CASSRELAGGYNEQFF. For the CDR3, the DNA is TGCGCCAGCAGCCGAGAATTAGCGGGTGGCTACAATGAGCAGTTCTTC.

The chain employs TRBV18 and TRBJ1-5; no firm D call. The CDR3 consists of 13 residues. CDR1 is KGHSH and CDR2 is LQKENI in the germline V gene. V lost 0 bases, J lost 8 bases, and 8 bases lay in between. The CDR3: CASSPPLSKPQHF. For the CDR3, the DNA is TGTGCCAGCTCACCACCGCTTTCTAAGCCCCAGCATTTT. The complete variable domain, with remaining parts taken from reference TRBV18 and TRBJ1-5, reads NAGVMQNPRHLVRRRGQEARLRCSPMKGHSHVYWYRQLPEEGLKFMVYLQKENIIDESGMPKERFSAEFPKEGPSILRIQQVVRGDSAAYFCASSPPLSKPQHFGDGTRLSIL.

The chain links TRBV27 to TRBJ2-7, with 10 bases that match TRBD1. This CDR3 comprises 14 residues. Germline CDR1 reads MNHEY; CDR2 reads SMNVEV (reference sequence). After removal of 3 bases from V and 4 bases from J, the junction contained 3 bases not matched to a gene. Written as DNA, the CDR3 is TGTGCCAGCAGTTTGGGACAGGGGAGTTACGAGCAGTACTTC. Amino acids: CASSLGQGSYEQYF.

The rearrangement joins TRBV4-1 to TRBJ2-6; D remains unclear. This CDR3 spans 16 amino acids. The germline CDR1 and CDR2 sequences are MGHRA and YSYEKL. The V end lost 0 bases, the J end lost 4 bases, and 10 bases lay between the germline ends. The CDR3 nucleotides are TGCGCCAGCAGCCAAGAGGTGGGCGAGGGGGCCAACGTCCTGACTTTC. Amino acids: CASSQEVGEGANVLTF.

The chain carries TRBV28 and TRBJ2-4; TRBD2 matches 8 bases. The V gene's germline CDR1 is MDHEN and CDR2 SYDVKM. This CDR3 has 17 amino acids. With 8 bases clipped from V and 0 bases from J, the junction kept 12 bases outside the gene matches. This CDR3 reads CASLPLRLAGAKNIQYF. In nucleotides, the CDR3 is TGTGCCAGCCTCCCTCTGAGGCTAGCGGGAGCCAAAAACATTCAGTACTTC.

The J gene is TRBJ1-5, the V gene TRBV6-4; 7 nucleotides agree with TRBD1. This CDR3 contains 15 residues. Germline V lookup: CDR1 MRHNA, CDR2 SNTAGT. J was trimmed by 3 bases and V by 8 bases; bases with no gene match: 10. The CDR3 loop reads CASLLSQGDNQPQHF. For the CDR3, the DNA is TGTGCCAGCTTGCTCTCCCAGGGGGACAATCAGCCCCAGCATTTT.

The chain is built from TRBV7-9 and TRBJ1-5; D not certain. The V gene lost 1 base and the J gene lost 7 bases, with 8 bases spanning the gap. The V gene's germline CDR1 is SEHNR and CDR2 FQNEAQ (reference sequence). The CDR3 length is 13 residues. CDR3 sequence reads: CASSLEVGQPQHF. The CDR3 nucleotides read TGTGCCAGCAGCTTAGAGGTGGGCCAGCCCCAGCATTTT.

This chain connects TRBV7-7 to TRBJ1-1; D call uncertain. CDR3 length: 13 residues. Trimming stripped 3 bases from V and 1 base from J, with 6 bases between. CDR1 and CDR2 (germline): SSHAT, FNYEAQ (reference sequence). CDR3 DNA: TGTGCCAGCAGCTTCTCACAGAACACTGAAGCTTTCTTT. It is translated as CASSFSQNTEAFF.

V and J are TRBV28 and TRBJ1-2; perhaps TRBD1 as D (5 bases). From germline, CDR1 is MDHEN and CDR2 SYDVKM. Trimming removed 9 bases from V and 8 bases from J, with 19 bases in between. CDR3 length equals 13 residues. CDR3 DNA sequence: TGTGCCAGTCGAGGGACCCAACGGGAGGGCTACACCTTC. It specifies CASRGTQREGYTF.

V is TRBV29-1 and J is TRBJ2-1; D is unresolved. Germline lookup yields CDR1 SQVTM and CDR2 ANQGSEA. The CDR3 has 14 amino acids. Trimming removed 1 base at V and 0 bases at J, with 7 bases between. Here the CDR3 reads CSVEGSVSYNEQFF. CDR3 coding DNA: TGCAGCGTTGAAGGCAGCGTCTCCTACAATGAGCAGTTCTTC.

The CDR3 here is CATSTRRETEAFF. The CDR3 DNA follows: TGTGCCACCAGCACCAGACGGGAGACTGAAGCTTTCTTT. This sequence joins TRBV15 and TRBJ1-1; D gene ambiguous. Trimming took off 4 bases at V and 5 bases at J, with 11 bases between the two ends. This CDR3 comprises 13 residues. Germline CDR1 reads LNHNV; CDR2 reads YYDKDF (reference sequence). The full variable domain, rest sourced from reference TRBV15 and TRBJ1-1, is DAMVIQNPRYQVTQFGKPVTLSCSQTLNHNVMYWYQQKSSQAPKLLFHYYDKDFNNEADTPDNFQSRRPNTSFCFLDIRSPGLGDTAMYLCATSTRRETEAFFGQGTRLTVV.

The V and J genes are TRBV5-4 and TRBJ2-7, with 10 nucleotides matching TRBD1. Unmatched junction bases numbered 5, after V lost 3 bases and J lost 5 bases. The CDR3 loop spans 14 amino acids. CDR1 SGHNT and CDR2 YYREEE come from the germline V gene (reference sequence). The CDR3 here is CASSSGTGEDEQYF. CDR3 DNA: TGTGCCAGCAGCTCCGGGACAGGGGAGGACGAGCAGTACTTC.

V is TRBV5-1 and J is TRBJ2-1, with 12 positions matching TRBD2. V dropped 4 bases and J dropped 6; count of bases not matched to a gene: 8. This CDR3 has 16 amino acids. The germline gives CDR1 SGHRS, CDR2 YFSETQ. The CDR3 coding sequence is TGCGCCAGCAGCCCAAGGACTAGCGGGACGGGCAATGAGCAGTTCTTC. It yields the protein CASSPRTSGTGNEQFF.

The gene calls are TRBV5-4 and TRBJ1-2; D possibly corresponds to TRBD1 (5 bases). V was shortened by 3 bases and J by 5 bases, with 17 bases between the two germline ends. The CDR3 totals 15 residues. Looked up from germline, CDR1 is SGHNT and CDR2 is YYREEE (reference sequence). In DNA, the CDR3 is TGTGCCAGCAGCTGGGCGTTTGGGGGGTGGTATGGCTACACCTTC. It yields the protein CASSWAFGGWYGYTF.

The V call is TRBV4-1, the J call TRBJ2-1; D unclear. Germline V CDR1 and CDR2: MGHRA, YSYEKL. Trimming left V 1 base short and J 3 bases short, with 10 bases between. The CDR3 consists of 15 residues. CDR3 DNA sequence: TGCGCCAGCAGCCAAGGGGTTAGCTTCTACAATGAGCAGTTCTTC. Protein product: CASSQGVSFYNEQFF.

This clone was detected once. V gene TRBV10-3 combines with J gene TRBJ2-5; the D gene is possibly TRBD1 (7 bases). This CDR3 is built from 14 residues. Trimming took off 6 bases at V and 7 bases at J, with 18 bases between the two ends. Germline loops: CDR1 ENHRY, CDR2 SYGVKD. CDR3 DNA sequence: TGTGCCATCAGGAGGACAGGAGAGGAGGGGACCCAGTACTTC. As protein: CAIRRTGEEGTQYF.